What follows is one TCR beta chain and its context. Sequencing used immunoSEQ multiplex PCR; TCRdb keeps in-frame clones, though not all of them. The sample shows around 300,000 clones, about 87% of them seen only once. This study enrolled people aged about 18 to 90 from around 25 US geographic areas. The data belong to a study of blood T cell repertoires in COVID-19. For the study at large: The samples span acute and convalescent COVID-19 from the United States, Italy and Spain.

V shed 3 bases and J shed 1 base, with 15 bases lying between them. The V gene's germline CDR1 is KGHSH and CDR2 LQKENI. The CDR3 is 16 amino acids. The source of this sequence is a woman in her forties or fifties who had recovered from COVID-19. The chain joins TRBV18 to TRBJ1-2; D perhaps matches TRBD1 (6 bases). Sequenced: PBMCs or T cells enriched from blood (not recorded which). CDR3 residues: CASSPQDRIFNYGYTF. The CDR3 DNA reads TGTGCCAGCTCACCTCAAGACAGGATTTTTAACTATGGCTACACCTTC.